The next 24 T cell receptor beta chains were all read from a single sample in a study of blood T cells in healthy people across ages. For the second PCR, which ran for roughly 7 to 11 cycles, a sample-barcoded 5' primer and a J-beta primer mix were used. Each CDR3 protein is one row after TCRdb ran MiXCR on the 5' RACE reads. The profile covers about 970,000 distinct CDR3 sequences, with roughly 50% appearing a single time and about a fifth taken by the ten largest. Sequencing was done on a sample of blood. Receptor source: a woman aged 55-69 years in good health.

The chain carries TRBV4-3 and TRBJ2-1; 11 bases align to TRBD2. Germline V CDR1 and CDR2: LGHNA, YSLEER. This CDR3 is 15 amino acids long. Trimming cost V 3 bases and J 3 bases; bases outside gene matches: 1. CDR3: CASSQTSGVYNEQFF. The CDR3 nucleotides read TGCGCCAGCAGCCAGACTAGCGGGGTCTACAATGAGCAGTTCTTC.

In regard to this clonotype: One end of the junction varies from germline; a read error may be responsible. The V gene is TRBV7-2, the J gene TRBJ1-2; no firm D call. The CDR3 totals 14 residues. The V gene's germline CDR1 is SGHTA and CDR2 FQGNSA. The CDR3 DNA reads as TGTGCCAGCAGCCGTGTCGTCTCGGACTATGACTACACCTTC. The encoded protein is CASSRVVSDYDYTF.

The J gene is TRBJ2-3, the V gene TRBV7-9; D unclear. This CDR3 is built from 12 residues. Per the germline V gene, CDR1 is SEHNR and CDR2 is FQNEAQ (reference sequence). The V and J ends lost 4 bases and 4 bases respectively, with 6 bases between them. CDR3 DNA sequence: TGTGCCAGCAGCTCCAATCCAGATACGCAGTATTTT. As protein: CASSSNPDTQYF.

The rearrangement links TRBV12-3 or TRBV12-4 to TRBJ2-3; 8 bases map to TRBD1. The CDR3 runs to 16 residues. The V segment lost 6 bases and the J segment 3 bases; nucleotides outside the gene matches: 11. The CDR3 DNA reads as TGTGCCAGCAGCCTTTGGGTCAGGGGGCGTACAGATACGCAGTATTTT. Encoded protein: CASSLWVRGRTDTQYF.

The J gene is TRBJ2-3, the V gene TRBV5-1, with D perhaps matching TRBD2 (6 bases). CDR1 is SGHRS, CDR2 YFSETQ, per germline. Trimming cost V 4 bases and J 0 bases, with 12 bases left between them. This CDR3 contains 15 residues. The CDR3 is CASSGIAVSTDTQYF. The CDR3 bases are TGCGCCAGCAGCGGAATAGCGGTGAGCACAGATACGCAGTATTTT.

The chain combines TRBV4-2 with TRBJ2-1; possible D gene TRBD1, 6 bases. Trimming took off 0 bases at V and 9 bases at J, with 12 bases between the two ends. From germline, CDR1 is LGHNA and CDR2 YNFKEQ. This CDR3 has 14 residues. CDR3: CASSQDSWGPEQFF. The CDR3 coding sequence is TGTGCCAGCAGCCAAGATAGTTGGGGGCCTGAGCAGTTCTTC.

The genes are TRBV20-1 and TRBJ2-5; 10 nucleotides line up with TRBD2. J was trimmed by 0 bases and V by 4 bases; bases with no gene match: 11. Per the germline V gene, CDR1 is DFQATT and CDR2 is SNEGSKA (reference sequence). CDR3 size: 17 residues. For the CDR3, the DNA is TGCAGTGCTAAAGAGTGGGCTAGCGGGGGATACCAAGAGACCCAGTACTTC. This sequence encodes CSAKEWASGGYQETQYF.

This clonotype was observed once. J is TRBJ2-7 and V is TRBV29-1; 9 bases map to TRBD2. V lost 3 bases and J lost 10; bases outside the gene matches: 7. Germline assignment: CDR1 SQVTM and CDR2 ANQGSEA. The CDR3 totals 12 residues. The CDR3 protein is CSVELAGSAQYF. CDR3 sequence (DNA): TGCAGCGTTGAGCTAGCGGGATCGGCTCAGTACTTC.

In its sample, this clonotype was seen a few times. The rearrangement links TRBV4-2 to TRBJ2-7; TRBD2 aligns across 8 bases. CDR3 length equals 16 residues. V shed 0 bases and J 2 bases; nucleotides not matched to a gene: 6. CDR1 LGHNA and CDR2 YNFKEQ come from the germline V gene. The CDR3 nucleotides are TGTGCCAGCAGCCAAGACTTGACTAGCGCCGCCTACGAGCAGTACTTC. Its protein is CASSQDLTSAAYEQYF.

This sequence joins TRBV20-1 and TRBJ2-1, with 7 bases lining up with TRBD2. The DNA end is a closer match to TRBJ2-7, so the J assignment may be wrong. This CDR3 region has 13 residues. Germline V gene sequence: CDR1 DFQATT, CDR2 SNEGSKA (reference sequence). The CDR3 nucleotides read TGCAGTGTAAGCGGGATAAGTTACAATGGGCAGTACTTC. Its translation is CSVSGISYNGQYF.

CDR3 amino acids: CSVFSGRASGANVLTF. The CDR3 DNA reads TGCAGCGTATTTAGCGGGAGGGCCTCTGGGGCCAACGTCCTGACTTTC. The chain has TRBV29-1 and TRBJ2-6, with 11 bases fitting TRBD2. V shed 6 bases, J shed 0 bases, and the junction held 4 bases outside the gene matches. CDR1 is SQVTM and CDR2 is ANQGSEA in the germline V gene. CDR3 length: 16 amino acids.

J is TRBJ1-3 and V is TRBV6-2 or TRBV6-3; no clear D gene. The V and J ends lost 2 bases and 0 bases respectively, with 8 bases between them. The CDR3 loop spans 15 amino acids. Germline CDR1 and CDR2: MNHEY and SVGEGT. The CDR3, as DNA: TGTGCCAGCAGTTACGGACGCCGCTCTGGAAACACCATATATTTT. This encodes CASSYGRRSGNTIYF.

CDR3 sequence (DNA): TGTGCCAGCAGCTTGGCCGGACTAGCGGAAAAGTGGGCCTACAATGAGCAGTACTTC. Translating it yields CASSLAGLAEKWAYNEQYF. The chain joins TRBV5-5 to TRBJ2-1; 10 bases match TRBD2. Matching the DNA end better, TRBJ2-7 makes the J call doubtful. The CDR3 runs 19 residues. CDR1 is SGHKS, CDR2 YYEKEE, per germline (reference sequence).

The genes are TRBV24-1 and TRBJ2-6, with D possibly matching TRBD2 (6 bases). This CDR3 has 14 amino acids. Germline CDR1 is KGHDR and CDR2 is SFDVKD. V was cut by 9 bases and J by 4 bases, with 12 bases left in between. CDR3 in amino acids: CATSTGEGANVLTF. The CDR3 DNA reads as TGTGCCACCTCGACGGGAGAGGGGGCCAACGTCCTGACTTTC.

The chain employs TRBV2 and TRBJ1-5, with a tentative D call TRBD1 (5 bases). The CDR3 runs 14 residues. The germline gives CDR1 SNHLY, CDR2 FYNNEI. V was cut by 6 bases and J by 5 bases, with 14 bases left in between. This chain's CDR3 is CASSAGLRDQPQHF. The CDR3 DNA reads TGTGCCAGCAGCGCGGGACTTCGGGATCAGCCCCAGCATTTT.

The J gene is TRBJ1-5, the V gene TRBV16, with D maybe TRBD1 (5 bases). Germline CDR1 and CDR2: KGHSY and FQNENV. The CDR3 totals 13 residues. With 6 bases removed from V and 5 bases from J, the gap between germline ends came to 11 bases. CDR3 sequence: CASSKQGYQPQHF. DNA for the CDR3: TGTGCCAGCAGTAAGCAGGGATATCAGCCCCAGCATTTT. The whole variable domain, filled in from reference TRBV16 and TRBJ1-5, reads GEEVAQTPKHLVRGEGQKAKLYCAPIKGHSYVFWYQQVLKNEFKFLISFQNENVFDETGMPKERFSAKCLPNSPCSLEIQATKLEDSAVYFCASSKQGYQPQHFGDGTRLSIL.

CDR3 nucleotides: TGTGCCAGCAGCTCGACAGGTATCGAGACCCAGTACTTC. Amino acid sequence: CASSSTGIETQYF. This chain joins TRBV7-9 and TRBJ2-5; D might be TRBD1 (6 bases). The CDR3 spans 13 residues. V was cut by 4 bases and J by 5 bases, with 11 bases left in between. The V gene's germline CDR1 is SEHNR and CDR2 FQNEAQ (reference sequence).

The chain couples TRBV7-8 to TRBJ2-7, with D perhaps TRBD2 (5 bases). V dropped 0 bases and J dropped 2 bases, with 8 bases sitting between them. Germline V gene data show CDR1 as SGHVS and CDR2 as FQNEAQ. The CDR3 contains 14 residues. The CDR3 DNA reads as TGTGCCAGCAGCTTAGCGGAGGTCGCCTACGAGCAGTACTTC. It specifies CASSLAEVAYEQYF.

Worth noting for this clonotype: One end of the junction varies from germline; a read error may be responsible. The rearrangement links TRBV27 to TRBJ2-3; D assignment may be TRBD1 or TRBD2 (5 bases each). This CDR3 comprises 10 residues. Per germline, CDR1 MNHEY and CDR2 SMNVEV (reference sequence). CDR3 loop: CASSLGTRYF. For the CDR3, the DNA is TGTGCCAGCAGCTTGGGGACGCGGTATTTT.

The rearrangement joins TRBV4-1 to TRBJ2-3; the match to TRBD2 covers 7 bases. This CDR3 has 15 amino acids. The junction had 12 bases not matched to a gene; V was cut back by 4 bases and J by 8 bases. Per the germline V gene, CDR1 is MGHRA and CDR2 is YSYEKL. CDR3 DNA: TGCGCCAGCAGCCCTAGCGGACTAGGCCCCGCTACGCAGTATTTT. Translation gives CASSPSGLGPATQYF.

This clonotype was counted once. V gene TRBV21-1 combines with J gene TRBJ2-5; the D call of TRBD1 is as the table states it, not checked on the DNA. TRBV21-1 has pseudogene status. The CDR3 length is 16 residues. The CDR3: CASSSRDRFPYNEQYF. As DNA, the CDR3 is TGTGCCAGCAGCAGCCGGGACAGGTTCCCTTACAATGAGCAGTACTTC.

This sequence joins TRBV20-1 and TRBJ2-1; 7 bases match TRBD1. V trimming: 0 bases; J trimming: 5 bases; junction bases outside the gene matches: 16. The germline gives CDR1 DFQATT, CDR2 SNEGSKA (reference sequence). This CDR3 comprises 18 residues. CDR3 sequence (DNA): TGCAGTGCTAGAGATTGGGCAGGGGGTACCATCAGGCACAATGAGCAGTTCTTC. Protein product: CSARDWAGGTIRHNEQFF.

The genes are TRBV6-1 and TRBJ1-4; D call uncertain. Trimming removed 5 bases at V and 4 bases at J, with 8 bases between. CDR3 length: 13 residues. The germline V gene encodes CDR1 MNHNS and CDR2 SASEGT. CDR3 protein: CASSRPNNEKLFF. Written as DNA, the CDR3 is TGTGCCAGCAGTCGACCGAATAATGAAAAACTGTTTTTT.

V is TRBV7-2 and J is TRBJ2-7; D not certain. The CDR3 contains 16 residues. Trimming left V 4 bases short and J 4 bases short, with 20 bases between. Germline CDR1 and CDR2: SGHTA and FQGNSA. CDR3 coding DNA: TGTGCCAGCAGCTCCCGCGGCAGCCTAATGGGTTACGAGCAGTACTTC. The encoded protein is CASSSRGSLMGYEQYF.